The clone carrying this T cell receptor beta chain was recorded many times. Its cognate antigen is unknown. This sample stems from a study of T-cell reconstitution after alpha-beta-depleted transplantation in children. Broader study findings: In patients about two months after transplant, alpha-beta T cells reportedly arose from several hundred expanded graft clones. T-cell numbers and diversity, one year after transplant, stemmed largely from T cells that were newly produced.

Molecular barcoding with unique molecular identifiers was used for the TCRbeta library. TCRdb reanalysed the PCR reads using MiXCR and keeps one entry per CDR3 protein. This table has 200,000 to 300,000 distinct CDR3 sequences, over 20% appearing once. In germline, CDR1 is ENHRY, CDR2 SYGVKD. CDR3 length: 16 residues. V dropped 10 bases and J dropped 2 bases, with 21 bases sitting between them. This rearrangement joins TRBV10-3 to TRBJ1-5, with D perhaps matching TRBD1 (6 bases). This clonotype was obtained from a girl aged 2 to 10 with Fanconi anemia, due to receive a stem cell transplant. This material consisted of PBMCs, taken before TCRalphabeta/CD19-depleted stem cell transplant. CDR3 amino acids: CATEQGSHFGNQPQHF. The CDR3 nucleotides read TGTGCCACTGAACAGGGATCCCATTTCGGCAATCAGCCCCAGCATTTT.